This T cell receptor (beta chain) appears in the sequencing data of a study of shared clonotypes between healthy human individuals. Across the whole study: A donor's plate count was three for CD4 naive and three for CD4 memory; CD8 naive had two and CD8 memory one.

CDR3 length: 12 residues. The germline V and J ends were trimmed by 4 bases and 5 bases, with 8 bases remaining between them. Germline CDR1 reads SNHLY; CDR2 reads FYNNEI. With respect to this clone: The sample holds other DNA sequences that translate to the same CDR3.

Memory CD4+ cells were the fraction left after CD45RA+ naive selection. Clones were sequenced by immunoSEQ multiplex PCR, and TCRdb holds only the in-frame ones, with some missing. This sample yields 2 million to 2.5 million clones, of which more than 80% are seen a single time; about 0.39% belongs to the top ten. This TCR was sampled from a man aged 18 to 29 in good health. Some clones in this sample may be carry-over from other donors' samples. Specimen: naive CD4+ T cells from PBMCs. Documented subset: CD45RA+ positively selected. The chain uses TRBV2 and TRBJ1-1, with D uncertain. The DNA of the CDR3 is TGTGCCAGCAGTGTGGAAGGGACTGAAGCTTTCTTT. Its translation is CASSVEGTEAFF.